These 22 T cell receptor beta chains were all obtained from the same sample, sequenced in a study of cytomegalovirus exposure and HLA in healthy donors. 13 Jbeta primers and 60 Vbeta primers were used for the PCR. The method was immunoSEQ multiplex PCR; TCRdb's version includes in-frame clones alone and lacks a portion of them. The data contain more than 95,000 clones, over 60% of them seen just once; the ten biggest clones take up less than 15%. Source material: PBMCs. All receptors come from an older woman in good health and CMV-seropositive.

The chain has TRBV6-1 and TRBJ1-3; 7 bases align to TRBD1. The V gene end was trimmed by 5 bases and the J gene end by 4 bases; junction bases not matched to a gene: 5. The V gene's germline CDR1 is MNHNS and CDR2 SASEGT. The CDR3 sequence is 14 residues long. The CDR3 is CASSWDSEGNTIYF. The CDR3 DNA reads as TGTGCCAGCAGTTGGGACAGCGAAGGAAACACCATATATTTT.

The V gene is TRBV27, the J gene TRBJ2-5, with 8 bases that match TRBD1. Germline-derived CDR1 and CDR2 are MNHEY and SMNVEV (reference sequence). Losses at the gene ends were 0 bases for V and 4 bases for J; bases not matched to a gene: 7. The CDR3 is 16 amino acids. CDR3 in amino acids: CASSLSGSGGTETQYF. In nucleotides, the CDR3 is TGTGCCAGCAGTTTATCAGGGTCAGGGGGCACAGAGACCCAGTACTTC.

The genes are TRBV5-8 and TRBJ1-5, with a tentative D call TRBD1 (6 bases). The germline V gene encodes CDR1 SGHTS and CDR2 YDEGEE. The CDR3 totals 14 residues. V lost 2 bases to trimming and J lost 5 bases, with 11 bases between them. The CDR3 sequence is CASSFLSGDQPQHF. CDR3 in DNA: TGTGCCAGCAGCTTTCTTTCAGGGGATCAGCCCCAGCATTTT.

The V and J genes are TRBV6-5 and TRBJ2-7, with 9 bases identical to TRBD1. After removal of 7 bases from V and 0 bases from J, the junction contained 7 bases not matched to a gene. Germline lookup yields CDR1 MNHEY and CDR2 SVGAGI. The CDR3 is 15 residues long. Here the CDR3 reads CASKQPQGASYEQYF. The CDR3 DNA follows: TGTGCCAGCAAACAACCACAGGGGGCCTCCTACGAGCAGTACTTC.

The V and J genes are TRBV14 and TRBJ2-7, with 7 nucleotides matching TRBD2. V lost 1 base to trimming and J lost 6 bases; unmatched junction nucleotides: 6. Germline V gene lookup returns CDR1 SGHDN and CDR2 FVKESK. The CDR3 sequence is 14 residues long. DNA for the CDR3: TGTGCCAGCAGCCAAGTGGCGGGAGCTAGCGAGCAGTACTTC. Its translation is CASSQVAGASEQYF.

CDR3 coding DNA: TGCGCCAGCAGTACGAGGGCGGAGAACACTGAAGCTTTCTTT. Amino acid sequence: CASSTRAENTEAFF. The genes are TRBV5-1 and TRBJ1-1; D gene uncertain. Trimming cost V 5 bases and J 1 base, with 12 bases left between them. This CDR3 spans 14 amino acids. The germline V gene has CDR1 SGHRS and CDR2 YFSETQ.

Comments on this clone: The junction departs from the called germline gene at one end, perhaps through a read error. The gene calls are TRBV28 and TRBJ1-2; a possible D gene is TRBD1 (6 bases). Germline values: CDR1 MDHEN, CDR2 SYDVKM. The CDR3 runs to 12 residues. The CDR3: CASSVRDTRLAF. The DNA of the CDR3 is TGTGCCAGCAGTGTACGGGACACCCGGCTAGCCTTC.

This clone showed up just once. This chain links TRBV7-9 with TRBJ2-7, with 9 positions matching TRBD2. This CDR3 is built from 19 residues. CDR1 and CDR2 (germline): SEHNR, FQNEAQ (reference sequence). J gave up 3 bases and V 2 bases, and 17 bases lay outside the gene matches. The CDR3, as DNA: TGTGCCAGCAGCTTACGAGGGAAACGGGTAGCGGGAGAAGTCTACGAGCAGTACTTC. Translation: CASSLRGKRVAGEVYEQYF.

This clone was seen a single time. This rearrangement joins TRBV4-1 to TRBJ2-2; the D gene is possibly TRBD2 (7 bases). V lost 0 bases to trimming and J lost 2 bases, with 22 bases between them. The germline V gene has CDR1 MGHRA and CDR2 YSYEKL. This CDR3 is 20 amino acids long. The CDR3 sequence is CASSQDPPFRAGANTGELFF. CDR3 nucleotide sequence: TGCGCCAGCAGCCAAGATCCGCCATTTAGGGCGGGGGCAAACACCGGGGAGCTGTTTTTT.

This clone was observed a single time. V is TRBV25-1 and J is TRBJ2-4; 9 bases align to TRBD1. This CDR3 has 15 residues. Germline V gene data show CDR1 as MGHDK and CDR2 as SYGVNS. V was pared by 2 bases and J by 4 bases, with 3 bases of the junction left unmatched. The CDR3 DNA follows: TGTGCCAGCAGTGAACCCGGGACAGGGAAAAACATTCAGTACTTC. Encoded protein: CASSEPGTGKNIQYF.

This chain's CDR3 is CASSVEGFDTDTQYF. As DNA, the CDR3 is TGTGCCAGCAGCGTAGAGGGGTTCGACACAGATACGCAGTATTTT. The chain carries TRBV9 and TRBJ2-3; the D gene is possibly TRBD1 (5 bases). The CDR3 sequence is 15 residues long. Trimming removed 0 bases at V and 2 bases at J, with 10 bases between. The germline V gene encodes CDR1 SGDLS and CDR2 YYNGEE.

This clone was detected only once. The chain recombines TRBV7-2 with TRBJ2-7; D is possibly TRBD1 (5 bases). The germline V gene has CDR1 SGHTA and CDR2 FQGNSA. With 4 bases removed from V and 3 bases from J, the gap between germline ends came to 13 bases. The CDR3 spans 14 residues. CDR3 in DNA: TGTGCCAGCAGCTCCCCCCGGCAGGGCTACGAGCAGTACTTC. It is translated as CASSSPRQGYEQYF.

The chain joins TRBV9 to TRBJ1-2; unclear D gene. With 0 bases removed from V and 7 bases from J, the gap between germline ends came to 19 bases. CDR1 is SGDLS and CDR2 is YYNGEE in the germline V gene. This CDR3 region has 16 residues. CDR3 in DNA: TGTGCCAGCAGCGTAGTCCCCGATGGGCCGGTCTCTGGCTACACCTTC. Amino acids: CASSVVPDGPVSGYTF. The whole variable domain, filled in from reference TRBV9 and TRBJ1-2, reads DSGVTQTPKHLITATGQRVTLRCSPRSGDLSVYWYQQSLDQGLQFLIQYYNGEERAKGNILERFSAQQFPDLHSELNLSSLELGDSALYFCASSVVPDGPVSGYTFGSGTRLTVV.

The V call is TRBV14, the J call TRBJ2-5; possible D gene TRBD1, 5 bases. CDR1 is SGHDN and CDR2 is FVKESK in the germline V gene. CDR3 length equals 13 residues. Between the trimmed V and J ends, which lost 5 bases and 9 bases, there was a span of 16 bases. This CDR3 reads CASSVQDLGAQYF. The CDR3 DNA follows: TGTGCCAGCAGCGTACAGGACCTTGGGGCCCAGTACTTC.

The J gene is TRBJ2-7, the V gene TRBV5-1; TRBD2 agrees at 8 bases. Germline CDR1 SGHRS, CDR2 YFSETQ. The CDR3 consists of 16 residues. Trimming cost V 1 base and J 7 bases; bases outside gene matches: 13. CDR3: CASSLRGLAGGVEQYF. DNA for the CDR3: TGCGCCAGCAGCTTGAGGGGCCTAGCGGGTGGGGTTGAGCAGTACTTC. Full variable domain (missing parts from reference TRBV5-1 and TRBJ2-7): KAGVTQTPRYLIKTRGQQVTLSCSPISGHRSVSWYQQTPGQGLQFLFEYFSETQRNKGNFPGRFSGRQFSNSRSEMNVSTLELGDSALYLCASSLRGLAGGVEQYFGPGTRLTVT.

The J gene is TRBJ2-7, the V gene TRBV7-2, with 8 positions matching TRBD1. With 6 bases clipped from V and 4 bases from J, the junction kept 8 bases outside the gene matches. There are 14 residues in the CDR3. Germline V lookup: CDR1 SGHTA, CDR2 FQGNSA. In nucleotides, the CDR3 is TGTGCCAGCAGTCGACAGGGGTCGCCATACGAGCAGTACTTC. The encoded protein is CASSRQGSPYEQYF.

This clone was recorded only once. The chain is built from TRBV5-1 and TRBJ2-7; 8 positions match TRBD2. The junction had 6 bases not matched to a gene; V was cut back by 0 bases and J by 4 bases. CDR1 and CDR2 from the germline V gene are SGHRS and YFSETQ. The CDR3 is 15 amino acids. The CDR3: CASSLGLAGRYEQYF. The CDR3 DNA reads as TGCGCCAGCAGCTTGGGCCTAGCGGGTAGATACGAGCAGTACTTC.

This chain uses TRBV11-2 with TRBJ1-5, with D perhaps TRBD1 (5 bases). The CDR3 sequence is 17 residues long. Trimming left V 2 bases short and J 0 bases short, with 14 bases between. Germline V lookup: CDR1 SGHAT, CDR2 FQNNGV. Here the CDR3 reads CASSLRAGTYSNQPQHF. The CDR3 coding sequence is TGTGCCAGCAGCTTAAGGGCGGGGACTTATAGCAATCAGCCCCAGCATTTT.

This rearrangement joins TRBV28 to TRBJ1-2; 8 nucleotides align to TRBD1. The J segment lost 4 bases and the V segment lost 4 bases, leaving 11 bases of the junction unmatched. Germline V gene data show CDR1 as MDHEN and CDR2 as SYDVKM. The CDR3 is 16 residues long. CDR3 nucleotide sequence: TGTGCCAGCAGTTACCTCACGCAGGGGGCTGGCTATGGCTACACCTTC. Its protein product is CASSYLTQGAGYGYTF.

V usage is TRBV18 and J usage is TRBJ2-3; 7 bases are shared with TRBD1. J was trimmed by 2 bases and V by 1 base; bases with no gene match: 3. Germline V gene lookup returns CDR1 KGHSH and CDR2 LQKENI. The CDR3 contains 15 residues. The CDR3 bases are TGTGCCAGCTCACCACTGGGACAGATCACAGATACGCAGTATTTT. Translation: CASSPLGQITDTQYF.

V gene TRBV14 combines with J gene TRBJ1-5; 9 bases match TRBD1. This CDR3 contains 18 residues. V trimming: 3 bases; J trimming: 2 bases; junction bases outside the gene matches: 11. The germline V gene encodes CDR1 SGHDN and CDR2 FVKESK. The CDR3 spells CASSHPRDRVRGNQPQHF. CDR3 bases: TGTGCCAGCAGCCACCCCCGGGACAGGGTAAGAGGCAATCAGCCCCAGCATTTT. The entire variable domain, with the rest obtained from reference TRBV14 and TRBJ1-5, is as follows: EAGVTQFPSHSVIEKGQTVTLRCDPISGHDNLYWYRRVMGKEIKFLLHFVKESKQDESGMPNNRFLAERTGGTYSTLKVQPAELEDSGVYFCASSHPRDRVRGNQPQHFGDGTRLSIL.

The chain has TRBV27 and TRBJ2-5; 14 nucleotides align to TRBD2. The J call is uncertain, as TRBJ2-7 better fits the DNA end. The CDR3 consists of 15 residues. The V gene's germline CDR1 is MNHEY and CDR2 SMNVEV (reference sequence). The CDR3 protein is CASSRLAGGTYEQYF. As DNA, the CDR3 is TGTGCCAGCAGCCGACTAGCGGGGGGGACCTACGAGCAGTACTTC.